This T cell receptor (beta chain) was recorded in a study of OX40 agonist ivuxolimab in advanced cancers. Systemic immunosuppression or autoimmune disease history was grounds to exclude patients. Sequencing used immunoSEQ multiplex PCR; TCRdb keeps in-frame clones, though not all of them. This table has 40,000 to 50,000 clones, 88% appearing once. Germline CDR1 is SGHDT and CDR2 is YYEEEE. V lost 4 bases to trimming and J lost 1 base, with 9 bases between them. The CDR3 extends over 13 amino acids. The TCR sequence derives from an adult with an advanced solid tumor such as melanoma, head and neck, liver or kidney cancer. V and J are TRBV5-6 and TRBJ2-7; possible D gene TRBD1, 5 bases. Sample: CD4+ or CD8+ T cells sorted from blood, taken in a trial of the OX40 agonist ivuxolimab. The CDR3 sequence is CASSPRQSYEQYF. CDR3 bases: TGTGCCAGCAGCCCTCGACAGTCCTACGAGCAGTACTTC.